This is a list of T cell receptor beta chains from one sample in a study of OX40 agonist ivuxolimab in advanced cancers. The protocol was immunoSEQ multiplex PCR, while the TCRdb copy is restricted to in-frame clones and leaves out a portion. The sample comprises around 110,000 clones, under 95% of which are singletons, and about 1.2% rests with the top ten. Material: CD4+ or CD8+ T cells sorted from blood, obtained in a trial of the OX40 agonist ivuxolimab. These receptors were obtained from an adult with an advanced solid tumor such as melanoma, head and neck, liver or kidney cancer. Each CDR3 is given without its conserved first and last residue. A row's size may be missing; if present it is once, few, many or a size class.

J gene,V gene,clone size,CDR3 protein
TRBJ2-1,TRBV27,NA,ASRLAGGPYNEQF
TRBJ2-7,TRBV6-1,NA,ASNSGQVTYEQY
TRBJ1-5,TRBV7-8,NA,ASSLGNQPQH
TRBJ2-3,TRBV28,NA,ASSYTSGRADTQY
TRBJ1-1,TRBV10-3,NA,AISDTRSATEAF
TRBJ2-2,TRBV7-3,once,ASSSYGDAGELF
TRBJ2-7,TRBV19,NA,ASSMRAALGYEQY
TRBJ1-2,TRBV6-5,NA,ASSYSTREGNYGYT
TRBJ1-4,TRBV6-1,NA,ASSDGTVFNEKLF
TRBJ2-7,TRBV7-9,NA,ASSLESPPSYEQY
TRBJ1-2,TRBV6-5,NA,ASSKTETYGYT
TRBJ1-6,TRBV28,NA,ASIQSGSPLH
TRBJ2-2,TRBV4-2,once,ASSQDRPAVIDRELF
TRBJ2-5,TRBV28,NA,ASTLRVQETQY
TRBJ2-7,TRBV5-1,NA,ASSFGSASGSYEQY
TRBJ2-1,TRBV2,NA,ASSPGLAGVYEQF
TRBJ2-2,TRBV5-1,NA,ASSPLGGDTGELF
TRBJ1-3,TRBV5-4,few,ASSLDSGPGNTIY
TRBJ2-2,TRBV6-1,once,ASSRDRGQGELF
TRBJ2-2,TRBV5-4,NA,ASSRGLAGGFTGELF
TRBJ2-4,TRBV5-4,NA,ASSLGGPMGAKNIQY
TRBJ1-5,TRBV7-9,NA,ASSRGQEGQPQH
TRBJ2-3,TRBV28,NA,ASRIYALAGGPGRDTQY
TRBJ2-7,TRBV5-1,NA,ASSLVTDYEQY
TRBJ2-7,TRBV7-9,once,ASSLEHRAGEQY
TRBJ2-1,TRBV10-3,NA,AISVSNRRSGRGGGNEQF